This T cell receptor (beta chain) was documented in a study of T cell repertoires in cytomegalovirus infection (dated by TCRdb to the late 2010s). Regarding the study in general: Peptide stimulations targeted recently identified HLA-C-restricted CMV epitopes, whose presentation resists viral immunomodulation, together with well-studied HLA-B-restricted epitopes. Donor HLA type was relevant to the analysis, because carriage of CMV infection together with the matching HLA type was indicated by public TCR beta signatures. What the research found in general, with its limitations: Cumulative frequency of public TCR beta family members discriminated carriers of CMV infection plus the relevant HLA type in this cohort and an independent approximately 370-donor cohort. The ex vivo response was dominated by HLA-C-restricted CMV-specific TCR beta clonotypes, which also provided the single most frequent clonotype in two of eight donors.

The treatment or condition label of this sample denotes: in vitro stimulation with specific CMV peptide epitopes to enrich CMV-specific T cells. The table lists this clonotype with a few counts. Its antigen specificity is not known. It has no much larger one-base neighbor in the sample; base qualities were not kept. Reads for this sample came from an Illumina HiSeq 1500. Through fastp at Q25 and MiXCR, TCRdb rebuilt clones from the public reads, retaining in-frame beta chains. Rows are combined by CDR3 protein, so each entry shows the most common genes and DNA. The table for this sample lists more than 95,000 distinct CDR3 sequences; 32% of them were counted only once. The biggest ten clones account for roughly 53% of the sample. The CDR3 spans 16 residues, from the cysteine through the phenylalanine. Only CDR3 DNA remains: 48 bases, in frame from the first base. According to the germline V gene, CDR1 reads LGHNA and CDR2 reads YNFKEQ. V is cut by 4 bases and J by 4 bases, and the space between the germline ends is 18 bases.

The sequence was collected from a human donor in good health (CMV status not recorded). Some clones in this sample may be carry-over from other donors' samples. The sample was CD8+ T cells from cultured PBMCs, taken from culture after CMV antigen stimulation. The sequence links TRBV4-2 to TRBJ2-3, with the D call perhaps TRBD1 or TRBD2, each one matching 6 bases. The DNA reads TGTGCCAGCAGCCCCGCGCTGGGGGGCCCGCCAGATACGCAGTATTTT. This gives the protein CASSPALGGPPDTQYF.